These 25 T cell receptor beta chains originate from one sample sequenced in a study of cytomegalovirus exposure and HLA in healthy donors. TCRdb keeps only in-frame clones here, not all; method: immunoSEQ multiplex PCR. Found here are some 140,000 clones, about nine tenths of them singletons; the top ten hold approximately 3%. Specimen: PBMCs. The receptors here all came from a man aged 18 to 30 in good health and CMV-seronegative.

The chain joins TRBV4-1 to TRBJ2-3; perhaps TRBD1 as D (5 bases). Trimming removed 1 base from V and 6 bases from J, with 14 bases in between. CDR1 is MGHRA, CDR2 YSYEKL, per germline. The CDR3 length is 15 residues. CDR3 in amino acids: CASSQGGRVGDTQYF. Here the CDR3 DNA reads TGCGCCAGCAGCCAAGGGGGCAGGGTGGGGGATACGCAGTATTTT.

This chain uses TRBV2 with TRBJ2-5; 8 bases are shared with TRBD1. Germline trimming cut 4 bases from V and 5 bases from J; bases unmatched to any gene: 3. Germline CDR1 is SNHLY and CDR2 is FYNNEI. The CDR3 sequence is 13 residues long. CDR3 residues: CASSGAGGETQYF. The CDR3 nucleotides read TGTGCCAGCAGTGGGGCAGGGGGCGAGACCCAGTACTTC.

The chain carries TRBV25-1 and TRBJ2-7; TRBD2 aligns across 8 bases. This CDR3 spans 14 amino acids. The germline CDR1 and CDR2 sequences are MGHDK and SYGVNS. The V and J ends lost 8 bases and 6 bases, in that order; junction bases with no gene match: 12. This CDR3 is CASDWGTGGREQYF. The CDR3 DNA follows: TGTGCCAGCGATTGGGGGACGGGGGGGCGCGAGCAGTACTTC.

This clone was picked up one time. V is TRBV6-5 and J is TRBJ2-7; TRBD2 might be the D (6 bases). The CDR3 loop spans 16 amino acids. Trimming removed 2 bases at V and 2 bases at J, with 16 bases between. Germline values: CDR1 MNHEY, CDR2 SVGAGI. In nucleotides, the CDR3 is TGTGCCAGCAGTTACGTTCTAGCGACGCCAACCTACGAGCAGTACTTC. It is translated as CASSYVLATPTYEQYF.

The gene calls are TRBV5-1 and TRBJ2-1; D uncertain. This CDR3 contains 11 residues. The germline V gene encodes CDR1 SGHRS and CDR2 YFSETQ. CDR3 sequence reads: CASRKNDEQFF. CDR3 DNA sequence: TGCGCTTCCAGGAAGAACGATGAGCAGTTCTTC.

The V call is TRBV4-1, the J call TRBJ2-3, with 8 bases aligning to TRBD1. Trimming took 3 bases from V and 5 from J; bases not matched to a gene: 16. Germline V gene sequence: CDR1 MGHRA, CDR2 YSYEKL. The CDR3 is made up of 18 amino acids. The CDR3 region is CASSHPGQGTSEGDTQYF. CDR3 bases: TGCGCCAGCAGCCACCCCGGACAGGGTACTTCTGAGGGAGATACGCAGTATTTT.

This clone came up once. The CDR3: CASSPSLRGPSAQHF. In DNA form, the CDR3 reads TGTGCCAGTAGTCCCTCTCTCAGGGGCCCTTCGGCCCAGCATTTT. V usage is TRBV19 and J usage is TRBJ1-5, with D tentatively TRBD1 (6 bases). This CDR3 is 15 amino acids long. Per the germline V gene, CDR1 is LNHDA and CDR2 is SQIVND (reference sequence). The V and J ends lost 5 bases and 11 bases respectively, with 22 bases between them.

This chain links TRBV15 with TRBJ2-1; 9 nucleotides line up with TRBD1. Germline CDR1 and CDR2: LNHNV and YYDKDF (reference sequence). With 5 bases clipped from V and 2 bases from J, the junction kept 7 bases outside the gene matches. CDR3 length: 16 amino acids. DNA of the CDR3: TGTGCCACCAGCTCAACCGGGACAGGGACCTACAATGAGCAGTTCTTC. Its translation is CATSSTGTGTYNEQFF.

This clone was observed a few times. The chain couples TRBV6-1 to TRBJ2-7; TRBD1 matches at 7 bases. V lost 0 bases and J lost 9; bases outside the gene matches: 8. Germline values: CDR1 MNHNS, CDR2 SASEGT. The CDR3 runs to 14 residues. The chain's CDR3 is CASSEADRYIGQYF. CDR3 DNA: TGTGCCAGCAGTGAAGCGGACAGGTATATTGGGCAGTACTTC.

The chain is built from TRBV28 and TRBJ1-1; TRBD1 is a possible D gene (6 bases). The V end was cut by 6 bases, the J end by 7 bases, with 27 bases between. CDR1 is MDHEN and CDR2 is SYDVKM in the germline V gene. The CDR3 consists of 17 residues. CDR3: CASSPTTRNREGFEAFF. CDR3 coding DNA: TGTGCCAGCAGCCCTACCACCCGGAACAGGGAGGGCTTTGAAGCTTTCTTT. Full variable domain (missing parts from reference TRBV28 and TRBJ1-1): DVKVTQSSRYLVKRTGEKVFLECVQDMDHENMFWYRQDPGLGLRLIYFSYDVKMKEKGDIPEGYSVSREKKERFSLILESASTNQTSMYLCASSPTTRNREGFEAFFGQGTRLTVV.

This clone is a singleton in its sample. The chain has TRBV9 and TRBJ2-2, with TRBD2 matching over 9 bases. With V trimmed by 1 base and J by 4 bases, 5 bases remained unmatched. The CDR3 is made up of 16 amino acids. Germline CDR1 is SGDLS and CDR2 is YYNGEE. The CDR3 DNA is TGTGCCAGCAGCGTAATGAGCGGGGGGATCACCGGGGAGCTGTTTTTT. This gives the protein CASSVMSGGITGELFF. Using reference TRBV9 and TRBJ2-2 for the parts outside the CDR3, the full variable domain is DSGVTQTPKHLITATGQRVTLRCSPRSGDLSVYWYQQSLDQGLQFLIQYYNGEERAKGNILERFSAQQFPDLHSELNLSSLELGDSALYFCASSVMSGGITGELFFGEGSRLTVL.

This clone was found once. The chain is built from TRBV11-1 and TRBJ2-3; 7 bases line up with TRBD2. Trimming at V came to 3 bases and at J to 2 bases, leaving 8 bases not matched to a gene. Germline V gene sequence: CDR1 SGHAT, CDR2 FQDESV (reference sequence). CDR3 length: 16 residues. As DNA, the CDR3 is TGTGCCAGCAGCTTCACCCAAGCGGGGCACACAGATACGCAGTATTTT. It codes for CASSFTQAGHTDTQYF.

V is TRBV5-1 and J is TRBJ1-1, with D maybe TRBD1 (5 bases). Trimming removed 3 bases at V and 4 bases at J, with 13 bases between. The CDR3 runs to 14 residues. Germline CDR1 reads SGHRS; CDR2 reads YFSETQ. Here the CDR3 reads CASSWGGGGTEAFF. The CDR3 DNA is TGCGCCAGCAGCTGGGGTGGGGGAGGCACTGAAGCTTTCTTT.

J is TRBJ1-1 and V is TRBV2, with a possible D match to TRBD1 (6 bases). Trimming stripped 10 bases from V and 5 bases from J, with 14 bases between. Germline loops: CDR1 SNHLY, CDR2 FYNNEI. The CDR3 spans 12 residues. The DNA for the CDR3 is TGTGCCACCCAACGGACAGCGACTGAAGCTTTCTTT. The encoded protein is CATQRTATEAFF.

The V gene is TRBV12-5, the J gene TRBJ2-1; 12 nucleotides align to TRBD2. The length of the CDR3 is 21 residues. CDR1 is LGHNT and CDR2 is FRNRAP in the germline V gene. J lost 6 bases, V lost 2 bases, and 20 bases had no gene match. CDR3 loop: CASGLPTTSGGKSVRLNEQFF. DNA of the CDR3: TGTGCTAGTGGTTTGCCCACGACTAGCGGGGGAAAAAGTGTAAGACTCAATGAGCAGTTCTTC.

The chain uses TRBV4-3 and TRBJ1-1; D perhaps matches TRBD1 (6 bases). The CDR3 has 16 amino acids. V lost 0 bases and J lost 5, with 16 bases in between. CDR1 and CDR2 from the germline V gene are LGHNA and YSLEER. The CDR3 nucleotides read TGCGCCAGCAGCCAAGAGGTGAGGGGGTGGAGGACTGAAGCTTTCTTT. Residues: CASSQEVRGWRTEAFF.

The chain employs TRBV18 and TRBJ2-1; a weak D match, TRBD1 (5 bases). Germline lookup yields CDR1 KGHSH and CDR2 LQKENI. V was clipped by 0 bases and J by 5 bases, with 17 bases between them. There are 17 residues in the CDR3. CDR3 in amino acids: CASSPPSQGGRHNEQFF. For the CDR3, the DNA is TGTGCCAGCTCACCACCGAGTCAGGGCGGTAGGCACAATGAGCAGTTCTTC.

The chain has TRBV28 and TRBJ2-4; D is possibly TRBD2 (5 bases). In germline, CDR1 is MDHEN, CDR2 SYDVKM. The CDR3 has 20 amino acids. V lost 7 bases to trimming and J lost 0 bases, with 28 bases between them. CDR3 region: CASTPAAGGLRKLAKNIQYF. CDR3 coding DNA: TGTGCCAGCACTCCGGCTGCCGGCGGGCTGCGTAAACTAGCCAAAAACATTCAGTACTTC.

The V gene is TRBV10-3, the J gene TRBJ1-1, with 8 bases matching TRBD1. Germline loops: CDR1 ENHRY, CDR2 SYGVKD. This CDR3 is 17 amino acids long. The V segment lost 3 bases and the J segment 5 bases; nucleotides outside the gene matches: 14. The CDR3 DNA sequence: TGTGCCATCAGTGATCCGGGACAGGCTCTCCCGGGGACTGAAGCTTTCTTT. Its protein product is CAISDPGQALPGTEAFF.

This clone was recorded a few times. CDR3 sequence (DNA): TGTGCCTGGAGTTCGGATAGCGCCTACGAGCAGTACTTC. This gives the protein CAWSSDSAYEQYF. The V gene is TRBV30, the J gene TRBJ2-7; possible D gene TRBD2, 5 bases. The CDR3 covers 13 residues. From germline, CDR1 is GTSNPN and CDR2 SVGIG (reference sequence). Trimming pared 2 bases from V and 2 bases from J, leaving 10 bases between.

The chain joins TRBV6-1 to TRBJ2-7; the D gene is possibly TRBD1 (6 bases). Trimming left V 1 base short and J 4 bases short, with 14 bases between. Germline lookup yields CDR1 MNHNS and CDR2 SASEGT. The CDR3 runs 15 residues. The CDR3 sequence is CASSEGGHRVYEQYF. CDR3 nucleotides: TGTGCCAGCAGTGAAGGGGGGCACAGGGTGTACGAGCAGTACTTC.

This chain connects TRBV9 to TRBJ2-3; possible D gene TRBD2, 6 bases. This CDR3 is 15 amino acids long. Per the germline V gene, CDR1 is SGDLS and CDR2 is YYNGEE. V lost 0 bases and J lost 2, with 10 bases in between. CDR3 in amino acids: CASSVGLATTDTQYF. The CDR3 region has the DNA TGTGCCAGCAGCGTAGGGCTAGCGACCACAGATACGCAGTATTTT.

This CDR3 reads CASSDERGNYGYTF. DNA for the CDR3: TGTGCCAGCTCAGATGAGCGGGGGAACTATGGCTACACCTTC. V is TRBV18 and J is TRBJ1-2; a possible D gene is TRBD1 (5 bases). The CDR3 is made up of 14 amino acids. The ends were cut back, 5 bases at V and 2 bases at J, with 12 bases in the middle. In germline, CDR1 is KGHSH, CDR2 LQKENI.

The chain recombines TRBV7-6 with TRBJ1-1, with a tentative D call TRBD1 (5 bases). V was trimmed by 3 bases and J by 0 bases, leaving 17 bases between them. The CDR3 sequence is 17 residues long. The germline gives CDR1 SGHVS, CDR2 FNYEAQ. CDR3 coding DNA: TGTGCCAGCAGCTTCAGGCCCAGCAAGGGGATGAACACTGAAGCTTTCTTT. This sequence encodes CASSFRPSKGMNTEAFF.

This chain joins TRBV29-1 and TRBJ2-1; 8 nucleotides align to TRBD1. Germline CDR1 and CDR2: SQVTM and ANQGSEA. V was clipped by 2 bases and J by 2 bases; unmatched bases: 5. The CDR3 extends over 15 amino acids. DNA of the CDR3: TGCAGCGTTGAAAGGACAGGGTGGGCCTACAATGAGCAGTTCTTC. It is translated as CSVERTGWAYNEQFF.